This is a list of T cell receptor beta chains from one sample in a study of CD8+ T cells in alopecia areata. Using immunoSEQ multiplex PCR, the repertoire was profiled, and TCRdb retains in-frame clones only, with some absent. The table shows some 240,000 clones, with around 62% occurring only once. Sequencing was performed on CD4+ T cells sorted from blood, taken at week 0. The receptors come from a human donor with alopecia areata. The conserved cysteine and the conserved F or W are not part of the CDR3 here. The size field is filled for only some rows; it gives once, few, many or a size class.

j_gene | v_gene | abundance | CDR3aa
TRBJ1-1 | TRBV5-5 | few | ASSSQGARNTEAF
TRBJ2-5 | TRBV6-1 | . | ASSEWLAGTETQY
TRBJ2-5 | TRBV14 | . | ASSHRRGSFQETQY
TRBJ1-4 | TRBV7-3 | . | ASSLIWEEEGEKLF
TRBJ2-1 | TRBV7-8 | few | ASSLLPSGADSYNEQF
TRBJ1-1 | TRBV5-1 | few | ASSFSSGGGRTEAF
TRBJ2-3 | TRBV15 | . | ATMGIQSTDTQY
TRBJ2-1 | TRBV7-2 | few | ASSLVAAGGYNEQF
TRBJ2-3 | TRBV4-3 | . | ASSPTAGGNTDTQY
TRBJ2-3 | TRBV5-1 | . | ASSLALGTDTQY
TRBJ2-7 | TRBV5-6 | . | ASSASLRQPSYEQY
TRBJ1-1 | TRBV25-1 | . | ASSQQGWTEAF
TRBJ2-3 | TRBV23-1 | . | ASSQSWKSQSTDTQY